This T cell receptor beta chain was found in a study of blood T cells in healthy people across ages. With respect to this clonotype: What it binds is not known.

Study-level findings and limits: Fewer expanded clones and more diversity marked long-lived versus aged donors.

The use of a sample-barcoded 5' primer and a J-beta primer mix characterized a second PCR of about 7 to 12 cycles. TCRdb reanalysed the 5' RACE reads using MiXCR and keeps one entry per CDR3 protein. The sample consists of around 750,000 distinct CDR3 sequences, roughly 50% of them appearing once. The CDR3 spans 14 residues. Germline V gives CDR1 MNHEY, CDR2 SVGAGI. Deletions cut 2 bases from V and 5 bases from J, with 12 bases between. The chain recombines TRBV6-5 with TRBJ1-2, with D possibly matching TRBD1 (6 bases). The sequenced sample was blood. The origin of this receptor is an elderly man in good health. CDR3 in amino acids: CASSYLTGRYGYTF. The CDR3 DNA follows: TGTGCCAGCAGTTACCTCACAGGGCGGTATGGCTACACCTTC.